Each of the 29 T cell receptor beta chains below was sequenced from the same sample in a study of cytotoxic CD8 clonotypes in ibrutinib-treated CLL (TCRdb year 2021). The library was generated by the immunoSEQ multiplex PCR assay. Entries here come from immuneACCESS through TCRdb and include only in-frame sequences with V and J called. Some clones fail to appear in such tables; in the studies checked, an unresolved V gene covers under half of the shortfall, and the cause of the remainder is unknown. This sample lists about 150,000 clones; 70% to 80% were detected once. Approximately 5.1% of the sample belongs to the ten largest clones. Per the publication, the time point label means: approximately 25 months on ibrutinib. Sequences were derived from PBMCs, sampled after 24 months of ibrutinib treatment. Receptors originate from a human donor with chronic lymphocytic leukemia.

The chain has TRBV4-2 and TRBJ2-7; D ambiguous. The CDR3 is 14 residues long. CDR1 and CDR2 (germline): LGHNA, YNFKEQ. With 0 bases removed from V and 6 bases from J, the gap between germline ends came to 12 bases. CDR3 amino acids: CASSQDADSGEQYF. The CDR3 DNA is TGTGCCAGCAGCCAAGACGCCGACTCTGGCGAGCAGTACTTC.

The chain is built from TRBV7-3 and TRBJ2-1; tentative D call: TRBD2 (6 bases). The germline V gene has CDR1 SGHTA and CDR2 FQGTGA. This CDR3 contains 17 residues. V dropped 3 bases and J dropped 8 bases, with 23 bases sitting between them. The CDR3 is CASSFLSSGPLGDEQFF. The CDR3, as DNA: TGTGCCAGCAGCTTTCTCTCGAGCGGGCCCCTGGGGGATGAGCAGTTCTTC.

The chain couples TRBV15 to TRBJ1-1; the D is unclear. CDR1 is LNHNV and CDR2 is YYDKDF in the germline V gene (reference sequence). The CDR3 totals 12 residues. V was trimmed by 0 bases and J by 7 bases, leaving 6 bases between them. The CDR3 coding sequence is TGTGCCACCAGCAGAGACCCGCTTGAAGCTTTCTTT. It is translated as CATSRDPLEAFF. The entire variable domain, with the rest obtained from reference TRBV15 and TRBJ1-1, is as follows: DAMVIQNPRYQVTQFGKPVTLSCSQTLNHNVMYWYQQKSSQAPKLLFHYYDKDFNNEADTPDNFQSRRPNTSFCFLDIRSPGLGDTAMYLCATSRDPLEAFFGQGTRLTVV.

The chain employs TRBV2 and TRBJ1-2; possibly TRBD1 for D (5 bases). The germline V gene has CDR1 SNHLY and CDR2 FYNNEI. Trimming pared 10 bases from V and 4 bases from J, leaving 13 bases between. CDR3 size: 12 residues. This CDR3 reads CATRWGTYGYTF. CDR3 coding DNA: TGTGCCACCAGGTGGGGGACCTATGGCTACACCTTC.

This clone appeared a few times. The rearrangement links TRBV28 to TRBJ1-1, with 12 bases fitting TRBD1. Germline V gene data show CDR1 as MDHEN and CDR2 as SYDVKM. CDR3 length: 16 amino acids. The junction had 13 bases not matched to a gene; V was cut back by 7 bases and J by 7 bases. This CDR3 reads CASTKPGTGGWGEAFF. DNA for the CDR3: TGTGCCAGCACAAAACCCGGGACAGGGGGCTGGGGTGAAGCTTTCTTT.

The chain recombines TRBV7-3 with TRBJ1-6, with a weak D call TRBD1 (6 bases). V lost 5 bases and J 8 bases, leaving 13 bases between the germline ends. Per germline, CDR1 SGHTA and CDR2 FQGTGA. CDR3 length: 14 amino acids. DNA of the CDR3: TGTGCCAGCAGCGCCAGGGGTCGGGATTCACCCCTCCACTTT. This codes for CASSARGRDSPLHF. Full variable domain (rest looked up from reference TRBV7-3 and TRBJ1-6): GAGVSQTPSNKVTEKGKYVELRCDPISGHTALYWYRQSLGQGPEFLIYFQGTGAADDSGLPNDRFFAVRPEGSVSTLKIQRTERGDSAVYLCASSARGRDSPLHFGNGTRLTVT.

This clone has only a few counts. This chain uses TRBV4-1 with TRBJ2-7; 7 nucleotides agree with TRBD2. V trimming: 1 base; J trimming: 7 bases; junction bases outside the gene matches: 7. Germline V CDR1 and CDR2: MGHRA, YSYEKL. The CDR3 sequence is 14 residues long. The CDR3 protein is CASSQGLRGGEQYF. Written as DNA, the CDR3 is TGCGCCAGCAGCCAAGGGCTCCGCGGGGGAGAGCAGTACTTC.

CDR3 nucleotides: TGTGCCAGCAGCCTAATAGGGGGTTTTGGGGCTTTCTTT. This sequence encodes CASSLIGGFGAFF. The rearrangement uses TRBV7-9 and TRBJ1-1, with D possibly matching TRBD1 (6 bases). Trimming stripped 5 bases from V and 11 bases from J, with 18 bases between. The CDR3 totals 13 residues. Germline CDR1 and CDR2: SEHNR and FQNEAQ (reference sequence).

This clone was found a few times. As DNA, the CDR3 is TGTGCCACCAGCATATTACTCGATTCCTACGAGCAGTACTTC. This codes for CATSILLDSYEQYF. This chain uses TRBV15 with TRBJ2-7; no clear D gene. The CDR3 runs to 14 residues. Germline V gene lookup returns CDR1 LNHNV and CDR2 YYDKDF (reference sequence). The V and J ends lost 4 bases and 1 base respectively, with 11 bases between them.

This chain joins TRBV11-3 and TRBJ2-4; 7 nucleotides agree with TRBD2. The CDR3 extends over 16 amino acids. Germline trimming cut 8 bases from V and 1 base from J; bases unmatched to any gene: 11. Germline lookup yields CDR1 SGHNT and CDR2 YENEEA. CDR3 sequence reads: CASSGEGVLAKNIQYF. In nucleotides, the CDR3 is TGTGCCAGCTCCGGGGAGGGCGTGTTGGCCAAAAACATTCAGTACTTC.

The rearrangement links TRBV11-1 to TRBJ2-1; 8 bases match TRBD1. CDR3 length: 14 residues. CDR1 is SGHAT, CDR2 FQDESV, per germline (reference sequence). V lost 5 bases to trimming and J lost 5 bases; unmatched junction nucleotides: 5. CDR3 amino acids: CASSPRDRNNEQFF. The CDR3 DNA reads as TGTGCCAGCAGCCCCCGGGACAGGAACAATGAGCAGTTCTTC.

This clone was counted a single time. The CDR3 DNA is TGTGCCAGCGGCCCGGGGGGGAGGACAAACTCCTACGAGCAGTACTTC. Translated, it gives CASGPGGRTNSYEQYF. The V call is TRBV9, the J call TRBJ2-7; 8 bases map to TRBD2. Germline V gene sequence: CDR1 SGDLS, CDR2 YYNGEE. V lost 7 bases and J lost 0; bases outside the gene matches: 12. The CDR3 has 16 residues.

The rearrangement links TRBV30 to TRBJ1-3; possibly TRBD1 for D (5 bases). The ends were cut back, 0 bases at V and 2 bases at J, with 14 bases in the middle. Looked up from germline, CDR1 is GTSNPN and CDR2 is SVGIG (reference sequence). There are 16 residues in the CDR3. CDR3 bases: TGTGCCTGGAGTGTACGTTGGGGGGTTGCTGGAAACACCATATATTTT. Its translation: CAWSVRWGVAGNTIYF.

The DNA for the CDR3 is TGCGCCAGCAGCTCAGGAACGTTGGGCACTGAAGCTTTCTTT. Its translation: CASSSGTLGTEAFF. The chain combines TRBV5-1 with TRBJ1-1, with D unclear. Germline V gene data show CDR1 as SGHRS and CDR2 as YFSETQ. Trimming shortened V by 3 bases and J by 4 bases, and 13 bases separated the two germline ends. The CDR3 is 14 amino acids.

V is TRBV5-1 and J is TRBJ2-1, with 10 bases matching TRBD2. The CDR3 length is 16 residues. Per the germline V gene, CDR1 is SGHRS and CDR2 is YFSETQ. V shed 4 bases and J 4 bases; nucleotides not matched to a gene: 8. The CDR3 loop reads CASSPILAGSYNEQFF. The CDR3 DNA sequence: TGCGCCAGCAGCCCAATACTAGCGGGATCTTACAATGAGCAGTTCTTC.

The V and J genes are TRBV30 and TRBJ2-2; D possibly corresponds to TRBD1 (6 bases). The CDR3 contains 16 residues. Germline CDR1 is GTSNPN and CDR2 is SVGIG (reference sequence). Trimming cost V 3 bases and J 4 bases, with 18 bases left between them. The CDR3 nucleotides read TGTGCCTGGAGGGGGCCAGGGGCGCCGAGCACCGGGGAGCTGTTTTTT. This translates into CAWRGPGAPSTGELFF.

The chain's CDR3 is CSAGGRSDQYF. The CDR3 coding sequence is TGCAGTGCTGGGGGGAGGTCGGACCAGTACTTC. This rearrangement joins TRBV20-1 to TRBJ2-7, with D perhaps TRBD2 (6 bases). V was pared by 5 bases and J by 10 bases, with 15 bases between. CDR1 is DFQATT and CDR2 is SNEGSKA in the germline V gene (reference sequence). This CDR3 has 11 amino acids.

The V gene is TRBV29-1, the J gene TRBJ2-3, with D perhaps matching TRBD1 (7 bases). Germline V gene lookup returns CDR1 SQVTM and CDR2 ANQGSEA. The CDR3 totals 16 residues. Trimming stripped 2 bases from V and 5 bases from J, with 20 bases between. Written as DNA, the CDR3 is TGCAGCGTTGAACCCCCCGGTGGAGGGGGCGGAGATACGCAGTATTTT. Encoded protein: CSVEPPGGGGGDTQYF.

This clone came up a few times. This chain links TRBV19 with TRBJ2-7; no clear D gene. Germline CDR1 LNHDA, CDR2 SQIVND (reference sequence). The CDR3 has 13 residues. Trimming left V 5 bases short and J 2 bases short, with 10 bases between. The CDR3 reads CASSASATYEQYF. DNA for the CDR3: TGTGCCAGTAGTGCGTCGGCGACCTACGAGCAGTACTTC.

The chain is built from TRBV7-9 and TRBJ2-7; D not certain. Deletions cut 5 bases from V and 3 bases from J, with 17 bases between. Germline V gene lookup returns CDR1 SEHNR and CDR2 FQNEAQ (reference sequence). The CDR3 spans 15 residues. The DNA of the CDR3 is TGTGCCAGCAGCCCCGTTTCGGCACGACACTACGAGCAGTACTTC. Protein product: CASSPVSARHYEQYF. Combining the CDR3 with reference TRBV7-9 and TRBJ2-7 gives the whole variable domain DTGVSQNPRHKITKRGQNVTFRCDPISEHNRLYWYRQTLGQGPEFLTYFQNEAQLEKSRLLSDRFSAERPKGSFSTLEIQRTEQGDSAMYLCASSPVSARHYEQYFGPGTRLTVT.

This chain joins TRBV27 and TRBJ2-7, with D possibly being TRBD2 (7 bases). This CDR3 has 15 residues. V was clipped by 6 bases and J by 0 bases, with 15 bases between them. Germline CDR1 and CDR2: MNHEY and SMNVEV (reference sequence). The CDR3: CASRSGGTRSYEQYF. CDR3 coding DNA: TGTGCCAGCAGGTCGGGGGGCACCCGCTCCTACGAGCAGTACTTC.

The chain recombines TRBV5-1 with TRBJ2-1, with TRBD1 as a possible D gene (5 bases). The germline V gene encodes CDR1 SGHRS and CDR2 YFSETQ. The CDR3 covers 15 residues. V lost 4 bases and J 1 base, leaving 12 bases between the germline ends. CDR3 DNA: TGCGCCAGCAGCGGGCAGGGTAGGTCCTACAATGAGCAGTTCTTC. Translation: CASSGQGRSYNEQFF. Filled out from reference TRBV5-1 and TRBJ2-1, the complete variable domain reads KAGVTQTPRYLIKTRGQQVTLSCSPISGHRSVSWYQQTPGQGLQFLFEYFSETQRNKGNFPGRFSGRQFSNSRSEMNVSTLELGDSALYLCASSGQGRSYNEQFFGPGTRLTVL.

This clone occurred a few times. V usage is TRBV4-2 and J usage is TRBJ2-5; D is unresolved. The CDR3 extends over 14 amino acids. The germline V gene encodes CDR1 LGHNA and CDR2 YNFKEQ. V was clipped by 1 base and J by 4 bases, with 10 bases between them. The CDR3 loop reads CASSQVGSPETQYF. The CDR3, as DNA: TGTGCCAGCAGCCAAGTGGGCAGCCCAGAGACCCAGTACTTC.

The rearrangement uses TRBV5-4 and TRBJ1-1, with D hard to call. With 2 bases removed from V and 6 bases from J, the gap between germline ends came to 11 bases. The germline V gene encodes CDR1 SGHNT and CDR2 YYREEE (reference sequence). CDR3 length: 13 residues. CDR3 in DNA: TGTGCCAGCAGCTTAGGGTCGGACGCTGAAGCTTTCTTT. Translating it yields CASSLGSDAEAFF.

This sequence joins TRBV19 and TRBJ2-5, with 8 bases lining up with TRBD1. V lost 5 bases, J lost 7 bases, and 12 bases stayed unmatched. Germline values: CDR1 LNHDA, CDR2 SQIVND (reference sequence). The CDR3 contains 15 residues. The CDR3, as DNA: TGTGCCAGTAGTCAGCCGGGACAGGTAACCTGGACCCAGTACTTC. Its translation: CASSQPGQVTWTQYF.

This clone was seen only once. The chain is built from TRBV28 and TRBJ2-7; possibly TRBD1 or TRBD2 for D (6 bases each). The germline V gene has CDR1 MDHEN and CDR2 SYDVKM. V lost 0 bases and J lost 1, with 10 bases in between. CDR3 size: 15 residues. The CDR3 region has the DNA TGTGCCAGCAGTTTATGGGGGGGCCAATCCTACGAGCAGTACTTC. Translating it yields CASSLWGGQSYEQYF.

The chain combines TRBV19 with TRBJ1-5; 9 bases align to TRBD1. This CDR3 spans 14 amino acids. Germline V gene sequence: CDR1 LNHDA, CDR2 SQIVND (reference sequence). Germline trimming cut 5 bases from V and 6 bases from J; bases unmatched to any gene: 5. The CDR3 protein is CASSPGTGFQPQHF. CDR3 sequence (DNA): TGTGCCAGTAGTCCCGGGACAGGGTTTCAGCCCCAGCATTTT.

CDR3 sequence: CASSTGRETQYF. The CDR3 DNA is TGTGCCAGTAGTACGGGCAGGGAGACCCAGTACTTC. The V gene is TRBV19, the J gene TRBJ2-5; D unresolved. CDR1 and CDR2 (germline): LNHDA, SQIVND (reference sequence). V lost 4 bases and J lost 5, with 8 bases in between. CDR3 length equals 12 residues.

This clone showed up just a few times. The chain uses TRBV28 and TRBJ2-1, with no clear D. CDR1 is MDHEN and CDR2 is SYDVKM in the germline V gene. V lost 2 bases and J 9 bases, leaving 5 bases between the germline ends. The CDR3 consists of 11 residues. The CDR3 sequence is CASSLEREQFF. For the CDR3, the DNA is TGTGCCAGCAGTTTAGAGCGTGAGCAGTTCTTC.